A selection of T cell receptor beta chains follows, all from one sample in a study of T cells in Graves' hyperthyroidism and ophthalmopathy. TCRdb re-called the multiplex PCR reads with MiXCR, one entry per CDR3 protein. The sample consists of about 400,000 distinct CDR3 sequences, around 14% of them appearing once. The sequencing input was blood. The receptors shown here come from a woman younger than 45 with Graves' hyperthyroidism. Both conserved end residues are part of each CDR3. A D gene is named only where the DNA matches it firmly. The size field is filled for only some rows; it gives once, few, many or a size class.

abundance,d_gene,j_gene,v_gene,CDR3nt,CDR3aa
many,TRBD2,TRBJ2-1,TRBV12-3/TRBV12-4,TGTGCCAGCAGTCTCCTAGCGGGAGGCATATACAATGAGCAGTTCTTC,CASSLLAGGIYNEQFF
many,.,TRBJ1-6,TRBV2,TGTGCCAGCAGTTACGATAATTCACCCCTCCACTTT,CASSYDNSPLHF
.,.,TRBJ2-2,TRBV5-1,TGCGCCAGCAGTAGGTCCGGGACGAACACCGGGGAGCTGTTTTTT,CASSRSGTNTGELFF
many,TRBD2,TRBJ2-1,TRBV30,TGTGCCTGGAGACCGGGACTAGCGGATTACAATGAGCAGTTCTTC,CAWRPGLADYNEQFF
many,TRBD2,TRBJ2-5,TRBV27,TGTGCCAGCAGTTCCTTAGCGGGAACTCAAGAGACCCAGTACTTC,CASSSLAGTQETQYF
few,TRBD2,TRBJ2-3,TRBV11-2,TGTGCCAGCAGACATAGAGGGAGTAGCGGGAGATCGGATACGCAGTATTTT,CASRHRGSSGRSDTQYF
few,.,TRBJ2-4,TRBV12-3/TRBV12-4,TGTGCCAGCAGTTTGGCCGGAGCCAAAAACATTCAGTACTTC,CASSLAGAKNIQYF
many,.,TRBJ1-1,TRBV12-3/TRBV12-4,TGTGCCAGCAGTTTAGACCGTTTGAACACTGAAGCTTTCTTT,CASSLDRLNTEAFF
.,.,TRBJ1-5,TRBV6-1,TGTGCCAGCAGTGAGAACGGGTTTCAGCCCCAGCATTTT,CASSENGFQPQHF
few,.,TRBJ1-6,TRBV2,TGTGCCAGCAGTGAACGGGGGGCCGATAATTCACCCCTCCACTTT,CASSERGADNSPLHF
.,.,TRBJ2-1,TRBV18,TGTGCCAGCTCACCACGAGGTACTGAAAATGAGCAGTTCTTC,CASSPRGTENEQFF
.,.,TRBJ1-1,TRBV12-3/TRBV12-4,TGTGCCAGCCGTTCAAAGGGGGGCACTGAAGCTTTCTTT,CASRSKGGTEAFF
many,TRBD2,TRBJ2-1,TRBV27,TGTGCCAGCACTCTAGCGGGAGGGCCCTCCTACAATGAGCAGTTCTTC,CASTLAGGPSYNEQFF
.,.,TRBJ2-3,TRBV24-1,TGTGCCACCGCGTACACAGATACGCAGTATTTT,CATAYTDTQYF
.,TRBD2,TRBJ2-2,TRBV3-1,TGTGCCAGCAGCCGACGAGCGGGAGGGTCCGGGGAGCTGTTTTTT,CASSRRAGGSGELFF
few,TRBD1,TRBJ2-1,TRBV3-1,TGTGCCAGCAGCCAAGATATGCGACAGGGGGCAGATGAGCAGTTCTTC,CASSQDMRQGADEQFF
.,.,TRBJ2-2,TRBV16,TGTGCCAGCAGCCGTGGTGAGGATTATACCGGGGAGCTGTTTTTT,CASSRGEDYTGELFF
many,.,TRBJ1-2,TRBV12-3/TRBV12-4,TGTGCCAGCAGTGCCTCACGGGAGTTCTATGGCTACACCTTC,CASSASREFYGYTF
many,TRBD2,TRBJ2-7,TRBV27,TGTGCCAGCAGTGGGGGACTAGCGGGAGAGGGCATTTACGAGCAGTACTTC,CASSGGLAGEGIYEQYF
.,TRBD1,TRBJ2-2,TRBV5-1,TGCGCCAGCAAGGTCTGGACAGGCGCCGGGGAGCTGTTTTTT,CASKVWTGAGELFF
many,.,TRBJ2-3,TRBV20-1,TGCAGTGCTACCACTCACACAGATACGCAGTATTTT,CSATTHTDTQYF
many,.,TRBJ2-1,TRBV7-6,TGTGCCAGCAGCGAGGTAGCGCGAAAGCGCAATGAGCAGTTCTTC,CASSEVARKRNEQFF
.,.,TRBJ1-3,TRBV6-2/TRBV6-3,TGTGCCTGCAGTTACTCGGGGCAGGGAAACACCATATATTTT,CACSYSGQGNTIYF
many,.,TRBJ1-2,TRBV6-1,TGTGCCAGCAGTGTGGGGCGGGGAAACTATGGCTACACCTTC,CASSVGRGNYGYTF
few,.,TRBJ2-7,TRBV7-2,TGTGCCAGCCAAAGACAAGTCGACGAGCAGTACTTC,CASQRQVDEQYF
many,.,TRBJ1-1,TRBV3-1,TGTGCCAGTGGGGACACTGAAGCTTTCTTT,CASGDTEAFF
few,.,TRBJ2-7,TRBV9,TGTGCCAGCAGCGCCACAGGTCGGGACGGCGAGCAGTACTTC,CASSATGRDGEQYF
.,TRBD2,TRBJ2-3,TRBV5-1,TGCGCCAGCACTTCGGGAGGCATCATAGATACGCAGTATTTT,CASTSGGIIDTQYF
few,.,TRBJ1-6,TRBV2,TGTGCCAGCGGGGGAGAACGGGGATATAATTCACCCCTCCACTTT,CASGGERGYNSPLHF
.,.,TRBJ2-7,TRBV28,TGTGCCAGCAGTTCGACCGGGACCGTCACCTACGAGCAGTACTTC,CASSSTGTVTYEQYF
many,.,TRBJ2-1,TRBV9,TGTGCCAGCAGCGTAGATGGATCTGGAACCTCCTACAATGAGCAGTTCTTC,CASSVDGSGTSYNEQFF
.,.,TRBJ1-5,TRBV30,TGTGCCTGGAGTGTGTCCAGGACGGGGCATCAGCCCCAGCATTTT,CAWSVSRTGHQPQHF
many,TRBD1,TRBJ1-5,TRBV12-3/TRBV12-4,TGTGCCAGCAGCGATACAGGGGGCAATCAGCCCCAGCATTTT,CASSDTGGNQPQHF
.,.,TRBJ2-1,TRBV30,TGTGCCTGGAGTGCGGGAGTTCGGCCGAGCTCCTACAATGAGCAGTTCTTC,CAWSAGVRPSSYNEQFF
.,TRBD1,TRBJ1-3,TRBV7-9,TGTGCCAGCAGCTTTAAGGGGGCGAATTCTGGAAACACCATATATTTT,CASSFKGANSGNTIYF
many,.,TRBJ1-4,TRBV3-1,TGTGCCAGCAGCCAAGATCGGACGTGGAGCGGTGAAAAACTGTTTTTT,CASSQDRTWSGEKLFF
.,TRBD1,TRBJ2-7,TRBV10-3,TGTGCCATCAGTACACCGGGACAGGGGGCTGAAGAGCAGTACTTC,CAISTPGQGAEEQYF
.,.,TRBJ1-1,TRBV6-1,TGTGCCAGCAGCAAAGGCCAGGGGTCAGGTGAAGCTTTCTTT,CASSKGQGSGEAFF
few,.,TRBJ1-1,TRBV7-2,TGTACCAGCACCACGGACGGCGGGGGCACTGAAGCTTTCTTT,CTSTTDGGGTEAFF
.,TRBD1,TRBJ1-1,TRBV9,TGTGCCAGCAGCGCTACAGGGGGCACTGAAGCTTTCTTT,CASSATGGTEAFF
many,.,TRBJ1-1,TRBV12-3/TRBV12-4,TGTGCCAGCAGTTTTCATGGCAGGGGTATTGGTTTCTTT,CASSFHGRGIGFF
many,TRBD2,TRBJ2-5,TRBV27,TGTGCCAGCAGTTTGCTAGCGGGAGACCAAGAGACCCAGTACTTC,CASSLLAGDQETQYF
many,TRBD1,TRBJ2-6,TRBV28,TGTGCCAGCAGGCCCACACCGGGACAGGGGTCTGGGGCCAACGTCCTGACTTTC,CASRPTPGQGSGANVLTF
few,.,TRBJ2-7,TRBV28,TGTGCCAGCAGATCACAAATGCCCGAGCAGTACTTC,CASRSQMPEQYF
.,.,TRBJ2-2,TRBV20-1,TGCAGTGCTAGGGCTAGCCCCGTCTGGACCGGGGAGCTGTTTTTT,CSARASPVWTGELFF
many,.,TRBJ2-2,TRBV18,TGTGCCAGCTCAACGGACAGATTCGGGGAGCTGTTTTTT,CASSTDRFGELFF
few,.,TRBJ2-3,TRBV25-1,TGTGCCAGCAGTGATCGGGCTAGCGGCACAGATACGCAGTATTTT,CASSDRASGTDTQYF
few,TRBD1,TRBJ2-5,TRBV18,TGTGCCAGCTCACCGAGTCGACAGGGACGGGAGACCCAGTACTTC,CASSPSRQGRETQYF
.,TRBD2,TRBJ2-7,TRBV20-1,TGCAGTGCCCGGACTAGCGGGGTCCCCTACGAGCAGTACTTC,CSARTSGVPYEQYF
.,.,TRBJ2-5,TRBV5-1,TGCGCCAGCAGCCCGGGGGTGGGCGCGGAGACCCAGTACTTC,CASSPGVGAETQYF
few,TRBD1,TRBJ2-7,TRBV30,TGTGCCTGGAGTGTAGGGACAGGGAATGGCGAGCAGTACTTC,CAWSVGTGNGEQYF
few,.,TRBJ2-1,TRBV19,TGTGCCAGTACCGACACAGGGAGTGGGTCCTACAATGAGCAGTTCTTC,CASTDTGSGSYNEQFF